A single sample is the source of the 20 T cell receptor beta chains below, sequenced in a study of technical replicates of blood from several donors. Method: immunoSEQ multiplex PCR; TCRdb's copy keeps in-frame clones and lacks some. The repertoire has roughly 92,000 clones, around 96% of them found once; the top ten carry 0.3% to 0.35%. Sequencing used T cells isolated from PBMCs. The receptors shown here come from a human donor in good health.

The chain combines TRBV9 with TRBJ2-3, with D possibly matching TRBD1 (5 bases). Trimming stripped 4 bases from V and 3 bases from J, with 15 bases between. Germline-derived CDR1 and CDR2 are SGDLS and YYNGEE. CDR3 length: 15 amino acids. The CDR3 DNA is TGTGCCAGCAGCCTCAGGGCACATGGAACAGATACGCAGTATTTT. Amino acids: CASSLRAHGTDTQYF.

This sequence joins TRBV28 and TRBJ1-2; D gene ambiguous. This CDR3 contains 16 residues. Germline CDR1 MDHEN, CDR2 SYDVKM. V was cut by 5 bases and J by 0 bases, with 16 bases left in between. For the CDR3, the DNA is TGTGCCAGCAGTACCTCGTCAACGAACTCTAACTATGGCTACACCTTC. Its protein product is CASSTSSTNSNYGYTF.

DNA of the CDR3: TGTGCCAGCAAGGAGGACCGGGCCTACAATGAGCAGTTCTTC. It encodes CASKEDRAYNEQFF. The chain has TRBV2 and TRBJ2-1; D may be TRBD2 (5 bases). The ends were cut back, 7 bases at V and 2 bases at J, with 12 bases in the middle. This CDR3 region has 14 residues. The germline V gene encodes CDR1 SNHLY and CDR2 FYNNEI.

The J gene is TRBJ2-5, the V gene TRBV4-1; D not resolved. Trimming removed 0 bases at V and 1 base at J, with 6 bases between. Per germline, CDR1 MGHRA and CDR2 YSYEKL. This CDR3 is built from 14 residues. CDR3 region: CASSQDPGQETQYF. CDR3 in DNA: TGCGCCAGCAGCCAAGATCCGGGCCAAGAGACCCAGTACTTC.

V gene TRBV2 combines with J gene TRBJ2-7, with 9 bases lining up with TRBD2. The V gene end was trimmed by 6 bases and the J gene end by 2 bases; junction bases not matched to a gene: 8. CDR3 size: 15 residues. Germline values: CDR1 SNHLY, CDR2 FYNNEI. The DNA for the CDR3 is TGTGCCAGCAGCGGCCGACTAGCGGACGCCTACGAGCAGTACTTC. Translation: CASSGRLADAYEQYF.

This clone has just a few counts. This CDR3 reads CASSLAFGTEAFF. As DNA, the CDR3 is TGTGCCAGCAGCTTAGCCTTCGGCACTGAAGCTTTCTTT. The V and J genes are TRBV11-3 and TRBJ1-1; D not certain. This CDR3 is built from 13 residues. Germline-derived CDR1 and CDR2 are SGHNT and YENEEA. Trimming took off 1 base at V and 4 bases at J, with 7 bases between the two ends.

This chain uses TRBV7-2 with TRBJ2-3; 7 bases fit TRBD1. This CDR3 is 15 amino acids long. Germline V CDR1 and CDR2: SGHTA, FQGNSA. Trimming removed 2 bases from V and 2 bases from J; junction bases left unmatched: 4. The CDR3 sequence: CASSLKGQPTDTQYF. The CDR3 nucleotides are TGTGCCAGCAGCTTAAAGGGACAGCCCACAGATACGCAGTATTTT.

This sequence joins TRBV30 and TRBJ2-1; 11 nucleotides agree with TRBD1. Germline CDR1 GTSNPN, CDR2 SVGIG (reference sequence). The CDR3 is 13 amino acids. J gave up 7 bases and V 1 base, and 0 bases lay outside the gene matches. The CDR3 sequence is CAWSGDRGNEQFF. In DNA, the CDR3 is TGTGCCTGGAGTGGGGACAGGGGGAATGAGCAGTTCTTC.

The chain combines TRBV28 with TRBJ1-1; 8 bases match TRBD1. Germline CDR1 MDHEN, CDR2 SYDVKM. The CDR3 has 12 amino acids. Trimming cost V 10 bases and J 6 bases; bases outside gene matches: 7. The CDR3 is CATGQGLSEAFF. The CDR3 DNA sequence: TGTGCCACCGGACAGGGCTTATCTGAAGCTTTCTTT.

The DNA of the CDR3 is TGCGCCAGCAGCGCCTCAGGGGACACTGAAGCTTTCTTT. Translating gives CASSASGDTEAFF. The chain carries TRBV5-1 and TRBJ1-1, with D perhaps TRBD1 (6 bases). V was shortened by 4 bases and J by 3 bases, with 10 bases between the two germline ends. CDR3 size: 13 residues. Germline loops: CDR1 SGHRS, CDR2 YFSETQ. Variable domain in full (rest from reference TRBV5-1 and TRBJ1-1): KAGVTQTPRYLIKTRGQQVTLSCSPISGHRSVSWYQQTPGQGLQFLFEYFSETQRNKGNFPGRFSGRQFSNSRSEMNVSTLELGDSALYLCASSASGDTEAFFGQGTRLTVV.

The V call is TRBV27, the J call TRBJ2-2, with D tentatively TRBD1 (5 bases). There are 15 residues in the CDR3. Trimming pared 3 bases from V and 2 bases from J, leaving 10 bases between. The germline V gene encodes CDR1 MNHEY and CDR2 SMNVEV (reference sequence). As DNA, the CDR3 is TGTGCCAGCAGTTTTTACAGGATTAACACCGGGGAGCTGTTTTTT. The encoded protein is CASSFYRINTGELFF.

The chain links TRBV9 to TRBJ2-1; no firm D call. CDR1 and CDR2 from the germline V gene are SGDLS and YYNGEE. Trimming cost V 4 bases and J 4 bases, with 12 bases left between them. This CDR3 contains 14 residues. This CDR3 reads CASSSPLTYNEQFF. The CDR3 nucleotides are TGTGCCAGCAGCTCCCCTCTGACTTACAATGAGCAGTTCTTC.

The V call is TRBV18, the J call TRBJ1-5; 9 bases fit TRBD1. There are 18 residues in the CDR3. Trimming cost V 3 bases and J 0 bases; bases outside gene matches: 9. The germline CDR1 and CDR2 sequences are KGHSH and LQKENI. The CDR3 sequence is CASSPEGTGLFSNQPQHF. The CDR3 bases are TGTGCCAGCTCACCTGAGGGGACAGGGCTGTTTAGCAATCAGCCCCAGCATTTT.

This clone was counted a single time. The chain recombines TRBV7-9 with TRBJ2-2; 8 bases map to TRBD2. Trimming took 5 bases from V and 3 from J; bases not matched to a gene: 8. The germline V gene encodes CDR1 SEHNR and CDR2 FQNEAQ (reference sequence). The length of the CDR3 is 16 residues. Written as DNA, the CDR3 is TGTGCCAGCAGCCCCGGGAGGGAGTCCTACACCGGGGAGCTGTTTTTT. Protein sequence: CASSPGRESYTGELFF.

The chain has TRBV7-3 and TRBJ1-1; 10 nucleotides line up with TRBD1. CDR1 is SGHTA and CDR2 is FQGTGA in the germline V gene. V lost 4 bases, J lost 5 bases, and 4 bases stayed unmatched. The length of the CDR3 is 14 residues. CDR3 sequence (DNA): TGTGCCAGCAGCTCGACAGGGGGCCAGACTGAAGCTTTCTTT. Amino acids: CASSSTGGQTEAFF.

This chain joins TRBV19 and TRBJ1-2; tentative D call: TRBD1 (5 bases). The length of the CDR3 is 17 residues. With 5 bases removed from V and 3 bases from J, the gap between germline ends came to 22 bases. Germline V gene sequence: CDR1 LNHDA, CDR2 SQIVND (reference sequence). This CDR3 is CASSSQGRGLQDYGYTF. CDR3 DNA sequence: TGTGCCAGTAGTTCCCAAGGGAGGGGCCTACAGGACTATGGCTACACCTTC.

The V call is TRBV6-5, the J call TRBJ2-7, with 8 bases fitting TRBD2. The junction had 6 bases not matched to a gene; V was cut back by 4 bases and J by 4 bases. Germline-derived CDR1 and CDR2 are MNHEY and SVGAGI. This CDR3 is built from 14 residues. The CDR3: CASSSSGSGYEQYF. CDR3 bases: TGTGCCAGCAGTTCGAGCGGGAGTGGGTACGAGCAGTACTTC.

The CDR3 bases are TGTGCCAGCAGCCCCCTTGGGGGCGACTACTACGAGCAGTACTTC. It codes for CASSPLGGDYYEQYF. The chain links TRBV6-5 to TRBJ2-7; a weak D match, TRBD1 (6 bases). There are 15 residues in the CDR3. CDR1 is MNHEY and CDR2 is SVGAGI in the germline V gene. With 6 bases removed from V and 3 bases from J, the gap between germline ends came to 18 bases.

This chain connects TRBV27 to TRBJ2-5; possible D gene TRBD1, 7 bases. Germline CDR1 and CDR2: MNHEY and SMNVEV (reference sequence). V lost 4 bases, J lost 5 bases, and 20 bases lay in between. This CDR3 is built from 16 residues. As DNA, the CDR3 is TGTGCCAGCAGTTCGGAGGGGGCGGAGGTCGTCGAGACCCAGTACTTC. This translates into CASSSEGAEVVETQYF.

J is TRBJ2-5 and V is TRBV5-1, with 12 bases fitting TRBD2. The germline gives CDR1 SGHRS, CDR2 YFSETQ. Trimming at V came to 3 bases and at J to 5 bases, leaving 14 bases not matched to a gene. The CDR3 is 18 residues long. The CDR3 spells CASSWGTSGRSRGETQYF. The CDR3 coding sequence is TGCGCCAGCAGCTGGGGAACTAGCGGGAGGAGCCGAGGGGAGACCCAGTACTTC. The full variable domain, in which reference TRBV5-1 and TRBJ2-5 provide the parts outside the CDR3, is KAGVTQTPRYLIKTRGQQVTLSCSPISGHRSVSWYQQTPGQGLQFLFEYFSETQRNKGNFPGRFSGRQFSNSRSEMNVSTLELGDSALYLCASSWGTSGRSRGETQYFGPGTRLLVL.